This TCR beta chain stems from a study of cytomegalovirus exposure and HLA in healthy donors. Whole-study findings and limits: A missense DCLRE1C variant was associated with V- and J-gene trimming of TCR beta chains in a later analysis, and an independent cohort replicated the association. It has been reported that TCR beta sequences accurately predicted the HLA-A and HLA-B alleles of most subjects.

This clone was counted a few times. Its target is unknown. The PCR made use of 60 Vbeta and 13 Jbeta primers. Sequencing was performed with immunoSEQ multiplex PCR; in TCRdb, only in-frame clones are kept and a portion is missing. Among approximately 150,000 clones listed, roughly 86% were seen once. The source material was PBMCs. The source is a woman in her thirties or forties in good health and CMV-seronegative.

In nucleotides, the CDR3 is TGTGCCAGCCTCGGCGGGGGCACTGAAGCTTTCTTT. It translates to CASLGGGTEAFF. The gene calls are TRBV7-9 and TRBJ1-1, with D possibly TRBD1 on 5 matching bases. The CDR3 consists of 12 residues. CDR1 SEHNR and CDR2 FQNEAQ come from the germline V gene (reference sequence). Trimming removed 8 bases from V and 4 bases from J, with 11 bases in between.